This entry is about one T cell receptor (beta chain). Its matching antigen is unknown. TCRdb ran MiXCR on the reads and lists one entry per CDR3 protein. This sample carries roughly 860,000 distinct CDR3 sequences, roughly 33% of them seen once, and the ten largest clones take around 12%. This sample stems from a study of T cell repertoires in cytomegalovirus infection. Germline CDR1 and CDR2: SEHNR and FQNEAQ (reference sequence). The CDR3 runs 16 residues. Trimming took 0 bases from V and 7 from J; bases not matched to a gene: 11. The chain recombines TRBV7-9 with TRBJ2-5, with 7 nucleotides matching TRBD1. This sequence was found in a human donor in good health (CMV status not recorded). Some clones in this sample may be carry-over from other donors' samples. This specimen consisted of cultured CD8+ T cells from PBMCs, obtained from culture after CMV antigen stimulation. The CDR3 loop reads CASSLAGPGTVVTQYF. The DNA of the CDR3 is TGTGCCAGCAGCTTAGCGGGACCCGGGACAGTGGTGACCCAGTACTTC.